The 27 T cell receptor beta chains listed next were all sequenced from one sample in a study of cytomegalovirus exposure and HLA in healthy donors. The PCR employed 60 Vbeta primers together with 13 Jbeta primers. Profiling relied on immunoSEQ multiplex PCR, and the TCRdb table lists in-frame clones only, not all of them. The table records about 140,000 clones, around 80% of them present only once. The sample was PBMCs. All receptors derive from a female donor in good health and CMV-seronegative.

The chain has TRBV28 and TRBJ1-4; D is uncertain. Germline V gene lookup returns CDR1 MDHEN and CDR2 SYDVKM. The V gene lost 3 bases and the J gene lost 3 bases, with 8 bases spanning the gap. CDR3 length: 14 residues. Written as DNA, the CDR3 is TGTGCCAGCAGTTTGCAGTTTCCTAATGAAAAACTGTTTTTT. Amino acid sequence: CASSLQFPNEKLFF.

This rearrangement joins TRBV5-1 to TRBJ2-1; no definite D call. This CDR3 contains 16 residues. The V end lost 0 bases, the J end lost 3 bases, and 13 bases lay between the germline ends. Germline V gives CDR1 SGHRS, CDR2 YFSETQ. The chain's CDR3 is CASSLVAQVLYNEQFF. The CDR3 DNA reads TGCGCCAGCAGCTTGGTGGCGCAGGTGCTCTACAATGAGCAGTTCTTC.

V is TRBV9 and J is TRBJ1-2, with D perhaps TRBD1 (6 bases). Germline values: CDR1 SGDLS, CDR2 YYNGEE. The CDR3 is made up of 16 amino acids. V lost 0 bases and J lost 4, with 16 bases in between. The CDR3 reads CASSVEKTGQGYGYTF. The CDR3 coding sequence is TGTGCCAGCAGCGTAGAGAAGACAGGCCAAGGCTATGGCTACACCTTC.

This clone was picked up a small number of times. The chain has TRBV27 and TRBJ2-2, with 7 bases aligning to TRBD2. The CDR3 totals 14 residues. The V segment lost 6 bases and the J segment 2 bases; nucleotides outside the gene matches: 3. Germline CDR1 and CDR2: MNHEY and SMNVEV (reference sequence). The CDR3 reads CASRWGLNTGELFF. As DNA, the CDR3 is TGTGCCAGCAGGTGGGGACTAAACACCGGGGAGCTGTTTTTT.

In its sample, this clone was seen a few times. The genes are TRBV5-5 and TRBJ1-6; D unclear. V gave up 2 bases and J gave up 0 bases, with 12 bases separating them. Germline CDR1 SGHKS, CDR2 YYEKEE (reference sequence). The CDR3 is 17 residues long. The CDR3 spells CASSFIGESSYNSPLHF. CDR3 nucleotides: TGTGCCAGCAGCTTCATAGGAGAAAGCTCCTATAATTCACCCCTCCACTTT.

V is TRBV4-2 and J is TRBJ1-1; D remains unclear. Germline V gene sequence: CDR1 LGHNA, CDR2 YNFKEQ. Trimming pared 2 bases from V and 1 base from J, leaving 8 bases between. CDR3 size: 14 residues. This chain's CDR3 is CASSQSTENTEAFF. The DNA for the CDR3 is TGTGCCAGCAGCCAATCAACAGAGAACACTGAAGCTTTCTTT.

CDR3 bases: TGTGCCAGCAGTTATGGCGGAAGCTCCTACGAGCAGTACTTC. Amino acid sequence: CASSYGGSSYEQYF. V gene TRBV27 combines with J gene TRBJ2-5, with D unresolved. With the DNA end fitting TRBJ2-7 better, the J assignment may be wrong. The CDR3 sequence is 14 residues long. Germline-derived CDR1 and CDR2 are MNHEY and SMNVEV (reference sequence).

This chain uses TRBV7-2 with TRBJ2-3; D gene unclear. Trimming cost V 3 bases and J 6 bases, with 19 bases left between them. Per the germline V gene, CDR1 is SGHTA and CDR2 is FQGNSA. This CDR3 is built from 16 residues. CDR3 DNA sequence: TGTGCCAGCAGCTTTCGATCTCCCATTGCCGGGGATACGCAGTATTTT. It is translated as CASSFRSPIAGDTQYF.

The genes are TRBV28 and TRBJ1-5; the D is unclear. Looked up from germline, CDR1 is MDHEN and CDR2 is SYDVKM. CDR3 length: 13 amino acids. Trimming left V 8 bases short and J 4 bases short, with 12 bases between. The chain's CDR3 is CASEPRENQPQHF. CDR3 DNA sequence: TGTGCCAGCGAACCGAGGGAGAATCAGCCCCAGCATTTT.

This clone occurred a few times. This chain uses TRBV15 with TRBJ1-1; 8 nucleotides match TRBD1. The CDR3 spans 15 residues. The ends lost 0 bases at V and 4 bases at J; junction bases unmatched: 4. CDR1 LNHNV and CDR2 YYDKDF come from the germline V gene (reference sequence). Here the CDR3 reads CATSRDDRGATEAFF. CDR3 nucleotides: TGTGCCACCAGCAGAGATGACAGGGGTGCCACTGAAGCTTTCTTT.

J is TRBJ2-5 and V is TRBV7-2; possibly TRBD1 for D (5 bases). V dropped 3 bases and J dropped 6 bases, with 14 bases sitting between them. Per germline, CDR1 SGHTA and CDR2 FQGNSA. The CDR3 runs 14 residues. The CDR3 here is CASSFHRSGKTQYF. DNA of the CDR3: TGTGCCAGCAGCTTCCACAGGAGTGGAAAGACCCAGTACTTC.

The chain employs TRBV10-3 and TRBJ1-2; 7 bases line up with TRBD1. V lost 6 bases, J lost 3 bases, and 4 bases stayed unmatched. This CDR3 is 13 amino acids long. The V gene's germline CDR1 is ENHRY and CDR2 SYGVKD. The CDR3 region is CAIRTGVDYGYTF. The CDR3 nucleotides are TGTGCCATCAGAACAGGGGTGGACTATGGCTACACCTTC.

This chain joins TRBV2 and TRBJ2-5, with 12 nucleotides matching TRBD1. Trimming removed 6 bases from V and 5 bases from J; junction bases left unmatched: 7. Germline CDR1 is SNHLY and CDR2 is FYNNEI. The CDR3 is made up of 15 amino acids. In DNA, the CDR3 is TGTGCCAGCAGCTACGGGACAGGGGGCGGTGAGACCCAGTACTTC. It specifies CASSYGTGGGETQYF.

This clone was picked up a small number of times. V gene TRBV19 combines with J gene TRBJ2-6; a possible D gene is TRBD1 (6 bases). Germline assignment: CDR1 LNHDA and CDR2 SQIVND (reference sequence). This CDR3 is built from 14 residues. V was pared by 6 bases and J by 3 bases, with 9 bases between. CDR3 DNA sequence: TGTGCCAGTAGGCAGGGGTTTGGGGCCAACGTCCTGACTTTC. This codes for CASRQGFGANVLTF.

The chain uses TRBV15 and TRBJ1-1, with D possibly matching TRBD1 (5 bases). Per germline, CDR1 LNHNV and CDR2 YYDKDF (reference sequence). The V end lost 6 bases, the J end lost 0 bases, and 11 bases lay between the germline ends. The CDR3 spans 14 residues. CDR3 in amino acids: CATRRQNMNTEAFF. CDR3 in DNA: TGTGCCACCAGAAGACAGAACATGAACACTGAAGCTTTCTTT.

The V gene is TRBV25-1, the J gene TRBJ2-1, with 8 positions matching TRBD1. Germline CDR1 and CDR2: MGHDK and SYGVNS. V shed 4 bases, J shed 9 bases, and the junction held 5 bases outside the gene matches. The CDR3 runs 13 residues. CDR3 sequence reads: CASSVAGGREQFF. CDR3 nucleotides: TGTGCCAGCAGTGTGGCAGGGGGCCGTGAGCAGTTCTTC.

In this sample, this clone turned up a few times. The chain has TRBV7-8 and TRBJ1-2; D not resolved. Germline-derived CDR1 and CDR2 are SGHVS and FQNEAQ. V was trimmed by 5 bases and J by 7 bases, leaving 20 bases between them. The CDR3 is made up of 15 amino acids. In nucleotides, the CDR3 is TGTGCCAGCAGCACCGAGGAGACGGCAGTGGGTGGCTACACCTTC. Residues: CASSTEETAVGGYTF. The full variable domain, completed using reference TRBV7-8 and TRBJ1-2, is GAGVSQSPRYKVAKRGQDVALRCDPISGHVSLFWYQQALGQGPEFLTYFQNEAQLDKSGLPSDRFFAERPEGSVSTLKIQRTQQEDSAVYLCASSTEETAVGGYTFGSGTRLTVV.

V and J are TRBV29-1 and TRBJ2-7; D is possibly TRBD1 (5 bases). The V end lost 4 bases, the J end lost 6 bases, and 13 bases lay between the germline ends. Germline V gene lookup returns CDR1 SQVTM and CDR2 ANQGSEA. The CDR3 contains 12 residues. CDR3 sequence reads: CSVAAGKGEQYF. DNA of the CDR3: TGCAGCGTTGCAGCAGGGAAGGGCGAGCAGTACTTC.

The genes are TRBV7-2 and TRBJ2-1; 13 bases fit TRBD2. J gave up 3 bases and V 5 bases, and 7 bases lay outside the gene matches. This CDR3 comprises 17 residues. CDR1 and CDR2 (germline): SGHTA, FQGNSA. In nucleotides, the CDR3 is TGTGCCAGCAGCGCTAGGACTAGCGGGGGTATCTACAATGAGCAGTTCTTC. Translated, it gives CASSARTSGGIYNEQFF.

The chain links TRBV6-5 to TRBJ1-6; a possible D gene is TRBD1 (6 bases). This CDR3 comprises 14 residues. Germline lookup yields CDR1 MNHEY and CDR2 SVGAGI. Trimming removed 6 bases from V and 7 bases from J, with 13 bases in between. This CDR3 reads CASSSRTENSPLHF. DNA for the CDR3: TGTGCCAGCAGCTCCAGGACAGAAAATTCACCCCTCCACTTT.

This rearrangement joins TRBV28 to TRBJ2-1; 7 bases line up with TRBD2. The CDR3 is made up of 15 amino acids. The germline V gene encodes CDR1 MDHEN and CDR2 SYDVKM. Unmatched junction bases numbered 14, after V lost 6 bases and J lost 9 bases. The CDR3 bases are TGTGCCAGCAGGGACCATAGCGGGCATGAGGGTGAGCAGTTCTTC. It is translated as CASRDHSGHEGEQFF.

This chain connects TRBV27 to TRBJ1-5, with 7 bases that match TRBD1. Germline lookup yields CDR1 MNHEY and CDR2 SMNVEV (reference sequence). V lost 4 bases, J lost 0 bases, and 9 bases stayed unmatched. CDR3 length equals 17 residues. For the CDR3, the DNA is TGTGCCAGCAGTTCGAGACAGGGAACCTTTAGCAATCAGCCCCAGCATTTT. Its protein product is CASSSRQGTFSNQPQHF.

In DNA form, the CDR3 reads TGTGCCAGCAGCCCAATCTCGGGCGAGCAGTACTTC. Residues: CASSPISGEQYF. The J gene is TRBJ2-7, the V gene TRBV9; D is undetermined. The CDR3 loop spans 12 amino acids. V was cut by 4 bases and J by 6 bases, with 11 bases left in between. The V gene's germline CDR1 is SGDLS and CDR2 YYNGEE. The variable domain in full, completed from reference TRBV9 and TRBJ2-7, reads DSGVTQTPKHLITATGQRVTLRCSPRSGDLSVYWYQQSLDQGLQFLIQYYNGEERAKGNILERFSAQQFPDLHSELNLSSLELGDSALYFCASSPISGEQYFGPGTRLTVT.

The chain is built from TRBV30 and TRBJ1-1; 8 bases are a match to TRBD1. Unmatched junction bases numbered 12, after V lost 8 bases and J lost 4 bases. CDR1 is GTSNPN and CDR2 is SVGIG in the germline V gene (reference sequence). This CDR3 contains 14 residues. Here the CDR3 DNA reads TGTGCCCCCAGGGACAGGTGGGGGTCCACTGAAGCTTTCTTT. The encoded protein is CAPRDRWGSTEAFF.

This chain uses TRBV5-1 with TRBJ1-1, with D unclear. This CDR3 has 13 amino acids. V was cut by 1 base and J by 0 bases, with 4 bases left in between. Germline V gene sequence: CDR1 SGHRS, CDR2 YFSETQ. The CDR3 spells CASSLTVNTEAFF. CDR3 in DNA: TGCGCCAGCAGCTTGACAGTGAACACTGAAGCTTTCTTT.

The gene calls are TRBV7-3 and TRBJ2-7; the D gene is possibly TRBD2 (6 bases). From germline, CDR1 is SGHTA and CDR2 FQGTGA. V was shortened by 5 bases and J by 3 bases, with 14 bases between the two germline ends. The CDR3 is made up of 14 amino acids. Here the CDR3 reads CASSPAPGDYEQYF. For the CDR3, the DNA is TGTGCCAGCAGCCCAGCCCCGGGAGACTACGAGCAGTACTTC.

The sample holds a few counts of this clone. The J gene is TRBJ2-5, the V gene TRBV5-1, with D unresolved. The CDR3 runs 13 residues. From germline, CDR1 is SGHRS and CDR2 YFSETQ. The V and J ends lost 1 base and 1 base respectively, with 5 bases between them. DNA for the CDR3: TGCGCCAGCAGCTTGTTCAGCCAAGAGACCCAGTACTTC. Translated, it gives CASSLFSQETQYF.